This T cell receptor (beta chain) was captured by sequencing in a study of glioma-infiltrating T cells after dendritic cell vaccination. The overall study: Three intradermal dendritic cell vaccine injections were given every two weeks.

CDR1 is SGHDT, CDR2 YYEEEE, per germline. The V end was cut by 0 bases, the J end by 7 bases, with 4 bases between. The CDR3 runs 11 residues. Up to 2 ug genomic DNA was used for TCRB CDR3 amplification. Sequencing was performed with immunoSEQ multiplex PCR; in TCRdb, only in-frame clones are kept and a portion is missing. This sample yields over 80,000 clones, of which about 81% are seen a single time; approximately 2% belongs to the top ten. Points on this clone: Its specificity is unknown.

Whole-study results and caveats: No direct clonality-survival link was found; a diverse polyclonal response may matter.

Time point specified: after dendritic cell vaccination, including at tumor progression/relapse. No glioblastoma patient carried an isocitrate dehydrogenase mutation. The origin of this receptor is a human donor with glioblastoma. The V and J genes are TRBV5-6 and TRBJ1-2; no clear D. The specimen was blood, collected after dendritic cell vaccination. CDR3 nucleotide sequence: TGTGCCAGCAGCTTGGTCGGTGGCTACACCTTC. Encoded protein: CASSLVGGYTF. Full variable domain (missing parts from reference TRBV5-6 and TRBJ1-2): DAGVTQSPTHLIKTRGQQVTLRCSPKSGHDTVSWYQQALGQGPQFIFQYYEEEERQRGNFPDRFSGHQFPNYSSELNVNALLLGDSALYLCASSLVGGYTFGSGTRLTVV.